The T cell receptor (beta chain) described here comes from a study of blood T cell repertoires in COVID-19. About the research overall: T cells, B-cell-depleted T cells, or PBMCs supplied cDNA or gDNA.

Profiled with immunoSEQ multiplex PCR; TCRdb holds only in-frame clones, not every one. The sample consists of 200,000 to 250,000 clones, 86% of them appearing once. The CDR3 loop spans 14 amino acids. Trimming cost V 6 bases and J 3 bases; bases outside gene matches: 7. Germline CDR1 reads SNHLY; CDR2 reads FYNNEI. This rearrangement joins TRBV2 to TRBJ1-1; 7 bases map to TRBD1. The sample comprised peripheral blood. This sequence originates from a woman in her sixties who had recovered from COVID-19. CDR3 coding DNA: TGTGCCAGCAGGGACAGGTCGGGGGACACTGAAGCTTTCTTT. It specifies CASRDRSGDTEAFF.